The 28 T cell receptor beta chains presented below share a single source sample, sequenced in a study of blood T cell repertoires in COVID-19. Sequencing was performed with immunoSEQ multiplex PCR; in TCRdb, only in-frame clones are kept and a portion is missing. The repertoire holds about 280,000 clones, with over 75% as singletons. Sequencing input: peripheral blood. These TCRs come from a human donor in a cohort sampled during active COVID-19.

This chain uses TRBV7-9 with TRBJ2-5; tentatively, D is TRBD1 (6 bases). V dropped 4 bases and J dropped 2 bases, with 20 bases sitting between them. Germline-derived CDR1 and CDR2 are SEHNR and FQNEAQ (reference sequence). The CDR3 length is 17 residues. This CDR3 is CASSYWGRGGGQETQYF. The CDR3, as DNA: TGTGCCAGCAGCTACTGGGGACGAGGGGGTGGGCAAGAGACCCAGTACTTC.

The genes are TRBV7-9 and TRBJ2-1; D perhaps matches TRBD1 (5 bases). There are 14 residues in the CDR3. Trimming took 7 bases from V and 3 from J, leaving 13 bases between them. The germline gives CDR1 SEHNR, CDR2 FQNEAQ (reference sequence). CDR3 sequence reads: CASTTREYYNEQFF. CDR3 DNA sequence: TGTGCCAGCACCACCAGGGAATACTACAATGAGCAGTTCTTC.

The genes are TRBV5-4 and TRBJ2-3, with D maybe TRBD1 (5 bases). CDR3 size: 15 residues. Germline V gene data show CDR1 as SGHNT and CDR2 as YYREEE (reference sequence). Trimming took 3 bases from V and 4 from J, leaving 15 bases between them. In DNA, the CDR3 is TGTGCCAGCAGCTCAAGGGGAATCTGGGCAGATACGCAGTATTTT. As protein: CASSSRGIWADTQYF.

This chain links TRBV5-1 with TRBJ2-3; TRBD2 matches at 10 bases. The CDR3 loop spans 15 amino acids. Germline V gives CDR1 SGHRS, CDR2 YFSETQ. Trimming removed 4 bases from V and 8 bases from J; junction bases left unmatched: 10. The chain's CDR3 is CASSPGGLAEVTQYF. The CDR3 nucleotides read TGCGCCAGCAGCCCCGGCGGACTAGCGGAGGTTACGCAGTATTTT.

The chain uses TRBV9 and TRBJ2-3, with 11 nucleotides matching TRBD2. The CDR3 extends over 16 amino acids. V gave up 4 bases and J gave up 1 base; unmatched junction bases: 5. Germline CDR1 reads SGDLS; CDR2 reads YYNGEE. The CDR3 DNA follows: TGTGCCAGCAGCCCCCTTAGCGGGAGGGGCACAGATACGCAGTATTTT. This sequence encodes CASSPLSGRGTDTQYF.

V and J are TRBV11-2 and TRBJ2-7, with 7 bases fitting TRBD2. Germline CDR1 SGHAT, CDR2 FQNNGV. Germline trimming cut 5 bases from V and 2 bases from J; bases unmatched to any gene: 3. This CDR3 region has 13 residues. CDR3 coding DNA: TGTGCCAGCAGCATCGGGACTACCTACGAGCAGTACTTC. This encodes CASSIGTTYEQYF. The full variable domain, its missing parts supplied by reference TRBV11-2 and TRBJ2-7, is EAGVAQSPRYKIIEKRQSVAFWCNPISGHATLYWYQQILGQGPKLLIQFQNNGVVDDSQLPKDRFSAERLKGVDSTLKIQPAKLEDSAVYLCASSIGTTYEQYFGPGTRLTVT.

This clone has just a few counts. J is TRBJ2-7 and V is TRBV6-2 or TRBV6-3, with 7 bases aligning to TRBD2. The CDR3 runs to 15 residues. Germline CDR1 reads MNHEY; CDR2 reads SVGEGT. V trimming: 3 bases; J trimming: 7 bases; junction bases outside the gene matches: 12. The CDR3, as DNA: TGTGCCAGCAGTTATACGCGGGGGAGGGCCCATGAGCAGTACTTC. Residues: CASSYTRGRAHEQYF.

This chain links TRBV3-1 (or the pseudogene TRBV3-2) with TRBJ2-5, with 12 bases that match TRBD2. The V gene end was trimmed by 5 bases and the J gene end by 4 bases; junction bases not matched to a gene: 8. Germline CDR1 reads LGHDT; CDR2 reads YNNKEL (reference sequence). There are 16 residues in the CDR3. The CDR3 region is CASSGRLAGVRETQYF. Written as DNA, the CDR3 is TGTGCCAGCAGCGGGCGACTAGCGGGAGTCAGAGAGACCCAGTACTTC.

The chain recombines TRBV9 with TRBJ2-1, with TRBD2 identical over 12 bases. With 3 bases clipped from V and 4 bases from J, the junction kept 5 bases outside the gene matches. The germline CDR1 and CDR2 sequences are SGDLS and YYNGEE. The CDR3 sequence is 16 residues long. Here the CDR3 reads CASSAPGTSGYNEQFF. In DNA form, the CDR3 reads TGTGCCAGCAGCGCCCCCGGGACTAGCGGGTACAATGAGCAGTTCTTC.

The chain uses TRBV5-4 and TRBJ2-5; 7 bases are shared with TRBD2. Germline V gene sequence: CDR1 SGHNT, CDR2 YYREEE (reference sequence). CDR3 length: 17 residues. Trimming took 2 bases from V and 4 from J; bases not matched to a gene: 14. The CDR3 nucleotides are TGTGCCAGCAGCTTCGGAAGCGGGAAAACCCGTGGAGAGACCCAGTACTTC. It specifies CASSFGSGKTRGETQYF.

This clone has only one observation. This chain joins TRBV19 and TRBJ2-1, with 12 bases lining up with TRBD2. V was clipped by 5 bases and J by 7 bases; unmatched bases: 6. Looked up from germline, CDR1 is LNHDA and CDR2 is SQIVND (reference sequence). The CDR3 has 15 residues. DNA for the CDR3: TGTGCCAGTAGTTCGCTAGCGGGAGGGAGGAATGAGCAGTTCTTC. It is translated as CASSSLAGGRNEQFF.

The chain couples TRBV10-3 to TRBJ2-3, with 8 bases lining up with TRBD2. This CDR3 has 14 amino acids. Germline lookup yields CDR1 ENHRY and CDR2 SYGVKD. V was pared by 2 bases and J by 4 bases, with 2 bases of the junction left unmatched. CDR3 residues: CAISEAGGADTQYF. Here the CDR3 DNA reads TGTGCCATCAGTGAGGCGGGAGGAGCAGATACGCAGTATTTT.

This sequence joins TRBV19 and TRBJ2-2; D might be TRBD2 (6 bases). Germline loops: CDR1 LNHDA, CDR2 SQIVND (reference sequence). The CDR3 runs to 13 residues. The V and J ends lost 6 bases and 1 base respectively, with 6 bases between them. The CDR3, as DNA: TGTGCCAGTAGGACTAGGAACACCGGGGAGCTGTTTTTT. Its protein product is CASRTRNTGELFF.

This clone was counted between two and nine times. The chain combines TRBV7-2 with TRBJ2-2; TRBD2 matches 8 bases. V lost 5 bases and J lost 6; bases outside the gene matches: 8. The CDR3 totals 15 residues. Germline CDR1 reads SGHTA; CDR2 reads FQGNSA. CDR3 nucleotides: TGTGCCAGCAGCCCACCCGGGACTAGAGCCGGGGAGCTGTTTTTT. It codes for CASSPPGTRAGELFF.

The chain uses TRBV29-1 and TRBJ1-1, with unresolved D. The germline gives CDR1 SQVTM, CDR2 ANQGSEA. This CDR3 has 14 residues. The germline V and J ends were trimmed by 5 bases and 3 bases, with 16 bases remaining between them. The CDR3: CSVSDGVLDTEAFF. In DNA, the CDR3 is TGCAGCGTTAGTGACGGGGTTCTCGACACTGAAGCTTTCTTT.

V is TRBV18 and J is TRBJ2-5; D unresolved. The V and J ends lost 2 bases and 4 bases respectively, with 8 bases between them. CDR3 size: 13 residues. CDR1 and CDR2 from the germline V gene are KGHSH and LQKENI. For the CDR3, the DNA is TGTGCCAGCTCACCAGAGTATGGAGAGACCCAGTACTTC. Translation: CASSPEYGETQYF. Complete variable domain (other parts from reference TRBV18 and TRBJ2-5): NAGVMQNPRHLVRRRGQEARLRCSPMKGHSHVYWYRQLPEEGLKFMVYLQKENIIDESGMPKERFSAEFPKEGPSILRIQQVVRGDSAAYFCASSPEYGETQYFGPGTRLLVL.

The genes are TRBV4-1 and TRBJ1-6; D unclear. Trimming pared 3 bases from V and 12 bases from J, leaving 12 bases between. The CDR3 is 13 residues long. Germline CDR1 and CDR2: MGHRA and YSYEKL. CDR3 sequence reads: CASSQLFPQPLHF. The CDR3 DNA is TGCGCCAGCAGCCAGCTATTCCCGCAACCCCTCCACTTT.

For the CDR3, the DNA is TGTGCCAGCAGTTACGGGTGGGGACTAGCTACGGGTACGCAGTATTTT. Encoded protein: CASSYGWGLATGTQYF. The V gene is TRBV6-6, the J gene TRBJ2-3; 9 bases fit TRBD2. The CDR3 is 16 residues long. V shed 2 bases, J shed 8 bases, and the junction held 11 bases outside the gene matches. Germline CDR1 reads MNHNY; CDR2 reads SVGAGI (reference sequence).

The V gene is TRBV6-2 or TRBV6-3, the J gene TRBJ1-5, with 8 positions matching TRBD1. Trimming took 2 bases from V and 6 from J; bases not matched to a gene: 6. The germline CDR1 and CDR2 sequences are MNHEY and SVGEGT. This CDR3 is 15 amino acids long. For the CDR3, the DNA is TGTGCCAGCAGTTACGGGACAGGCGCGGGTCAGCCCCAGCATTTT. Its translation: CASSYGTGAGQPQHF.

This chain connects TRBV7-6 to TRBJ2-1, with TRBD2 matching over 7 bases. With V trimmed by 0 bases and J by 9 bases, 11 bases remained unmatched. This CDR3 region has 16 residues. Germline CDR1 and CDR2: SGHVS and FNYEAQ. The CDR3 here is CASSLAGGSTFTEQFF. The CDR3 DNA reads as TGTGCCAGCAGCTTAGCGGGCGGGAGTACTTTCACTGAGCAGTTCTTC.

The rearrangement links TRBV9 to TRBJ2-2, with 10 bases that match TRBD2. Per the germline V gene, CDR1 is SGDLS and CDR2 is YYNGEE. The J segment lost 4 bases and the V segment lost 5 bases, leaving 5 bases of the junction unmatched. This CDR3 region has 15 residues. CDR3 sequence reads: CASRPGLATTGELFF. DNA for the CDR3: TGTGCCAGCAGGCCGGGACTAGCGACCACCGGGGAGCTGTTTTTT.

The genes are TRBV7-3 and TRBJ2-3, with D unclear. The CDR3 contains 15 residues. CDR1 is SGHTA and CDR2 is FQGTGA in the germline V gene. Between the trimmed V and J ends, which lost 2 bases and 0 bases, there was a span of 9 bases. Written as DNA, the CDR3 is TGTGCCAGCAGCTTAGCGTCAACTAGCACAGATACGCAGTATTTT. Its translation is CASSLASTSTDTQYF.

Notes on this clone: The junction departs from germline at one end; a sequencing error may be responsible. The V call is TRBV4-2, the J call TRBJ1-2, with D unclear. CDR1 LGHNA and CDR2 YNFKEQ come from the germline V gene. This CDR3 is 13 amino acids long. This CDR3 reads CASSQGLGREGYF. The CDR3 region has the DNA TGTGCCAGCAGCCAAGGTCTAGGAAGGGAGGGTTATTTC.

This clone was picked up one time. The V call is TRBV5-6, the J call TRBJ2-2; D gene unclear. The V gene's germline CDR1 is SGHDT and CDR2 YYEEEE. This CDR3 has 13 amino acids. Trimming cost V 5 bases and J 0 bases, with 5 bases left between them. CDR3: CASRLSNTGELFF. The DNA of the CDR3 is TGTGCCAGCAGACTGTCGAACACCGGGGAGCTGTTTTTT.

The chain joins TRBV5-1 to TRBJ2-1; 9 nucleotides line up with TRBD2. The CDR3 totals 15 residues. Germline CDR1 reads SGHRS; CDR2 reads YFSETQ. J lost 8 bases, V lost 4 bases, and 10 bases had no gene match. CDR3 loop: CASSKIIAGVHEQFF. In DNA, the CDR3 is TGCGCCAGCAGCAAGATCATAGCGGGAGTCCATGAGCAGTTCTTC.

This clone was detected once. The V and J genes are TRBV6-5 and TRBJ1-1, with no clear D. V was shortened by 6 bases and J by 4 bases, with 15 bases between the two germline ends. Per germline, CDR1 MNHEY and CDR2 SVGAGI. The CDR3 is made up of 14 amino acids. CDR3 nucleotide sequence: TGTGCCAGCAGACGGGGTCTTCTTGGCACTGAAGCTTTCTTT. Protein product: CASRRGLLGTEAFF.

The chain is built from TRBV10-2 and TRBJ2-2, with 13 bases fitting TRBD2. The trim removed 7 bases at V and 4 bases at J, leaving 12 bases unmatched. The CDR3 covers 18 residues. Germline CDR1 WSHSY, CDR2 SAAADI. DNA of the CDR3: TGCGCCAGCATCAAAGGACTAGCGGGAGCGGGGGGCACCGGGGAGCTGTTTTTT. This gives the protein CASIKGLAGAGGTGELFF.

The chain is built from TRBV5-4 and TRBJ2-7; tentatively, D is TRBD1 (6 bases). Trimming stripped 1 base from V and 2 bases from J, with 10 bases between. The CDR3 loop spans 14 amino acids. The germline CDR1 and CDR2 sequences are SGHNT and YYREEE (reference sequence). The CDR3 DNA sequence: TGTGCCAGCAGCTTGAAACAGGGAACCTACGAGCAGTACTTC. Translated, it gives CASSLKQGTYEQYF.